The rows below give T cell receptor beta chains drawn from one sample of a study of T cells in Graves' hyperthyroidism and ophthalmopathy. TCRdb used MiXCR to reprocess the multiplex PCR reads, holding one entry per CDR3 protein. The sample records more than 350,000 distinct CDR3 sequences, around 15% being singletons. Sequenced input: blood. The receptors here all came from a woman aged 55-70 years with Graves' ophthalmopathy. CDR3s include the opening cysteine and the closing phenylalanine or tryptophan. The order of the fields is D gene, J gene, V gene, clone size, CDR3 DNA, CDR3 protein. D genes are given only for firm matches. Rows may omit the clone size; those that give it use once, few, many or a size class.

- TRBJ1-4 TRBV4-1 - TGCGCCAGCAGCCAAGATGGGGGTGTTGTCAAAAAACTGTTTTTT CASSQDGGVVKKLFF
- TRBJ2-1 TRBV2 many TGTGCCAGCACGGGTGGGAGCTCCTACAATGAGCAGTTCTTC CASTGGSSYNEQFF
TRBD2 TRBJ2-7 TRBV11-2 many TGTGCCAGCAGCTTTACTCATTCGGCTAGCGGAGGGACCTGGGAGCAGTACTTC CASSFTHSASGGTWEQYF
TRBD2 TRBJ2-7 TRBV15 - TGTGCCACCAGCAGAATTTTAGCGGGGGTCTACGAGCAGTACTTC CATSRILAGVYEQYF
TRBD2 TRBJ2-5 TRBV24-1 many TGTGCCACCAGTGAGGGGGGGACTTCCAAGGAGACCCAGTACTTC CATSEGGTSKETQYF
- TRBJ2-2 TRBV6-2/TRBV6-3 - TGTGCCAGCAGCAGTGGGGGCGGGAGTAGCACCGGGGAGCTGTTTTTT CASSSGGGSSTGELFF
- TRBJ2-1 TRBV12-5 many TGTGCTAGTGGTTTGCGGCTAGCCTCCTACAATGAGCAGTTCTTC CASGLRLASYNEQFF
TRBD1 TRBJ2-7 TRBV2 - TGTGCCAGCAGGGCTGGGACAGGGGACACCTACGAGCAGTACTTC CASRAGTGDTYEQYF
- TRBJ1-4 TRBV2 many TGTGCCAGCACCCAACAGGGTAACTCTAATGAAAAACTGTTTTTT CASTQQGNSNEKLFF
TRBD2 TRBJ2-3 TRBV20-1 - TGCAGCGCTCACAGGGCTTCAGCGGGAGGTGCAGATACGCAGTATTTT CSAHRASAGGADTQYF
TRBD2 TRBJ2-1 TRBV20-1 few TGCAGTGCTGGGACTACCTACAATGAGCAGTTCTTC CSAGTTYNEQFF
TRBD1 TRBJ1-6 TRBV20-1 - TGCAGTGCTGGGAAGACAGGGGGGAATTCACCCCTCCACTTT CSAGKTGGNSPLHF
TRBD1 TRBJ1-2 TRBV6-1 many TGTGCCAGCAGGGAACCGGGACAGGGTGGCTATGGCTACACCTTC CASREPGQGGYGYTF
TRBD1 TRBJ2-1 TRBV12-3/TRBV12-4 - TGTGCCAGCAGTTCCGGGACAGCCTCCGGCAATGAGCAGTTCTTC CASSSGTASGNEQFF
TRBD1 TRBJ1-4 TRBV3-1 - TGTGCCAGCAGCCACCGACAGGGGGTACGGGAAAAACTGTTTTTT CASSHRQGVREKLFF
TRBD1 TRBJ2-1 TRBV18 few TGTGCCAGCTCTCCCCGGGACAGGGGGAGGAATGAGCAGTTCTTC CASSPRDRGRNEQFF
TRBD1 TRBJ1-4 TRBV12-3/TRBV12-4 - TGTGCCAGCAGCAAGGACAGGGGCAATGAAAAACTGTTTTTT CASSKDRGNEKLFF
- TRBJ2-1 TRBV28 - TGTGCCAACAGTTTAGTCGGGAGTCCCTCTAAGGAGCAGTTCTTC CANSLVGSPSKEQFF
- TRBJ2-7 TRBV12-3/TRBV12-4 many TGTGCCAGCAGGGTCTCAGGGGCTTACGAGCAGTACTTC CASRVSGAYEQYF
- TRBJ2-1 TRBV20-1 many TGCAGTGCTATAGGATGGGGTAGCTCCTACAATGAGCAGTTCTTC CSAIGWGSSYNEQFF
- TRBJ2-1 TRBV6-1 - TGTGCCAGCAGTTTAAGGACAGTCAATGAGCAGTTCTTC CASSLRTVNEQFF
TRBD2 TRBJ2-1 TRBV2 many TGTGCCAGCAGTTCTAGCGGGATCAGGGCCTACAATGAGCAGTTCTTC CASSSSGIRAYNEQFF
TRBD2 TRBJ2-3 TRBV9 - TGTGCCAGCAGCGGGACCGGGACTAGCGGGAGGTCCACAGATACGCAGTATTTT CASSGTGTSGRSTDTQYF